The subject of this entry is one T cell receptor (beta chain). Its antigen is currently unknown. RNA transcripts provided the source from which TCR beta CDR3 regions were amplified. A first-round RT-PCR of the TCR CDR3 used the HTBI primer set. TCRdb used MiXCR to reprocess the multiplex PCR reads, holding one entry per CDR3 protein. The sample has 350,000 or so distinct CDR3 sequences; around 23% are singletons. This CDR3 contains 14 residues. Germline-derived CDR1 and CDR2 are SGHTA and FQGNSA. Trimming took 4 bases from V and 3 from J, leaving 13 bases between them. The data were obtained in a study of T cells in Graves' hyperthyroidism and ophthalmopathy. Study-wide results and caveats: Peripheral blood also featured most of the thyroid clonotypes expanded above 0.001.

The chain is built from TRBV7-2 and TRBJ2-7; D may match TRBD1 or TRBD2 (5 bases each). Sequencing used blood. The source of this sequence is a woman aged 45-59 years with Graves' hyperthyroidism. The CDR3 DNA is TGTGCCAGCAGCTCAACGGGGCTGTTCTACGAGCAGTACTTC. It codes for CASSSTGLFYEQYF.